Each of the 10 T cell receptor beta chains below was sequenced from the same sample in a study of T cells in Graves' hyperthyroidism and ophthalmopathy. Amplified TCR beta CDR3 regions came from RNA transcripts. A first-round RT-PCR of the TCR CDR3 used the HTBI primer set. TCRdb re-called the multiplex PCR reads through MiXCR, storing one row per CDR3 protein. Here the sample spans 700,000 to 850,000 distinct CDR3 sequences, 30% to 40% being singletons. The source material was blood. The receptors stem from a woman in her thirties or forties with Graves' hyperthyroidism.

J is TRBJ2-3 and V is TRBV10-3, with D perhaps matching TRBD2 (5 bases). The CDR3 is 13 residues long. In germline, CDR1 is ENHRY, CDR2 SYGVKD. Trimming took off 9 bases at V and 4 bases at J, with 14 bases between the two ends. CDR3 coding DNA: TGTGCCATGGGCGACGGGAACGCAGATACGCAGTATTTT. It translates to CAMGDGNADTQYF.

This clonotype has only a few counts. The chain links TRBV30 to TRBJ1-5, with 8 bases fitting TRBD1. Germline CDR1 is GTSNPN and CDR2 is SVGIG (reference sequence). This CDR3 is built from 13 residues. V gave up 2 bases and J gave up 7 bases; unmatched junction bases: 4. CDR3: CAWSFQGAQPQHF. The CDR3 nucleotides are TGTGCCTGGAGTTTTCAGGGGGCCCAGCCCCAGCATTTT.

This clonotype came up many times. V and J are TRBV10-3 and TRBJ1-6; the match to TRBD1 covers 7 bases. CDR1 and CDR2 (germline): ENHRY, SYGVKD. The ends lost 6 bases at V and 7 bases at J; junction bases unmatched: 6. The CDR3 loop spans 14 amino acids. CDR3 sequence (DNA): TGTGCCATCAGGGAGGGGACAGCAAATTCACCCCTCCACTTT. Encoded protein: CAIREGTANSPLHF.

The chain is built from TRBV6-6 and TRBJ2-7, with D perhaps TRBD1 (6 bases). The length of the CDR3 is 14 residues. Germline-derived CDR1 and CDR2 are MNHNY and SVGAGI (reference sequence). V gave up 8 bases and J gave up 6 bases, with 20 bases separating them. The CDR3, as DNA: TGTGCCAGCCGATTGGGATCAGGGGTGAGCGAGCAGTACTTC. This sequence encodes CASRLGSGVSEQYF.

This chain's CDR3 is CASSLGRLSSYNEQFF. DNA of the CDR3: TGTGCCAGCAGCTTAGGACGACTGAGCTCCTACAATGAGCAGTTCTTC. This chain links TRBV7-3 with TRBJ2-1; D uncertain. Trimming pared 2 bases from V and 0 bases from J, leaving 11 bases between. There are 16 residues in the CDR3. Per germline, CDR1 SGHTA and CDR2 FQGTGA. The full variable domain, with the rest looked up from reference TRBV7-3 and TRBJ2-1, is GAGVSQTPSNKVTEKGKYVELRCDPISGHTALYWYRQSLGQGPEFLIYFQGTGAADDSGLPNDRFFAVRPEGSVSTLKIQRTERGDSAVYLCASSLGRLSSYNEQFFGPGTRLTVL.

The rearrangement uses TRBV7-2 and TRBJ1-3; possibly TRBD1 for D (5 bases). Trimming stripped 5 bases from V and 0 bases from J, with 14 bases between. CDR3 length: 16 residues. Germline loops: CDR1 SGHTA, CDR2 FQGNSA. As DNA, the CDR3 is TGTGCCAGCAGCCGCGAACCAGGGCCCTCTGGAAACACCATATATTTT. Residues: CASSREPGPSGNTIYF.

This clonotype was found many times. The genes are TRBV7-2 and TRBJ1-6; unclear D gene. Trimming left V 5 bases short and J 10 bases short, with 12 bases between. The CDR3 spans 13 residues. Looked up from germline, CDR1 is SGHTA and CDR2 is FQGNSA. For the CDR3, the DNA is TGTGCCAGCAGCCCAACCCCCTCCTCACCCCTCCACTTT. It codes for CASSPTPSSPLHF. The whole variable domain, remainder taken from reference TRBV7-2 and TRBJ1-6, is GAGVSQSPSNKVTEKGKDVELRCDPISGHTALYWYRQSLGQGLEFLIYFQGNSAPDKSGLPSDRFSAERTGGSVSTLTIQRTQQEDSAVYLCASSPTPSSPLHFGNGTRLTVT.

J is TRBJ2-7 and V is TRBV29-1; tentatively, D is TRBD2 (6 bases). Per germline, CDR1 SQVTM and CDR2 ANQGSEA. The CDR3 extends over 14 amino acids. V dropped 6 bases and J dropped 1 base, with 16 bases sitting between them. The CDR3 protein is CSVKHRDLSYEQYF. The DNA for the CDR3 is TGCAGCGTAAAACACCGGGACTTATCCTACGAGCAGTACTTC.

The table lists this clonotype with many counts. V usage is TRBV29-1 and J usage is TRBJ2-2; 9 bases fit TRBD1. Losses at the gene ends were 5 bases for V and 3 bases for J; bases not matched to a gene: 4. The germline gives CDR1 SQVTM, CDR2 ANQGSEA. There are 14 residues in the CDR3. The CDR3, as DNA: TGCAGCGTTAGGGGACAGGGTTACACCGGGGAGCTGTTTTTT. Its protein product is CSVRGQGYTGELFF.

This clonotype was detected many times. The rearrangement joins TRBV4-3 to TRBJ1-5; TRBD1 aligns across 8 bases. The CDR3 has 13 residues. V was clipped by 3 bases and J by 7 bases; unmatched bases: 2. Germline V CDR1 and CDR2: LGHNA, YSLEER. DNA of the CDR3: TGCGCCAGCAGCCAGGACAGGGTGCAGCCCCAGCATTTT. Translated, it gives CASSQDRVQPQHF.